This TCR beta chain is drawn from a study of vaccination and CD4 T cells after COVID-19. Background on the study: Two doses of either BNT162b2 or mRNA-1273 vaccine were given to participants. A median of approximately 96 days (range 35 to 161) separated diagnosis from post-COVID sampling. Investigators took post-vaccine samples a median 72 days after dose two, within a range of 14 to 241.

The CDR3 totals 13 residues. From germline, CDR1 is DFQATT and CDR2 SNEGSKA (reference sequence). Deletions cut 6 bases from V and 7 bases from J, with 16 bases between. TCRdb recomputed calls from the PCR reads with MiXCR, one row per CDR3 protein. This repertoire shows some 20,000 distinct CDR3 sequences, 60% found once; its top ten account for roughly 1.1%. A few counts support this clonotype. The chain has TRBV20-1 and TRBJ1-5, with D perhaps matching TRBD1 (5 bases). The sequence was collected from a human donor who had recovered from COVID-19. This material consisted of CD4+ T cells from blood, taken after SARS-CoV-2 vaccination. The CDR3 protein is CSAKVAGDQPQHF. In nucleotides, the CDR3 is TGCAGTGCAAAGGTAGCGGGGGACCAGCCCCAGCATTTT.